This entry concerns a single T cell receptor (beta chain). The sample belongs to a study of T cells of healthy individuals. In TCRdb, the 5' RACE reads were re-called with MiXCR into one record per CDR3 protein. The sample consists of some 100,000 distinct CDR3 sequences, roughly 15% of them appearing once. In germline, CDR1 is DFQATT, CDR2 SNEGSKA (reference sequence). Trimming took 6 bases from V and 2 from J; bases not matched to a gene: 9. CDR3 length equals 14 residues. This TCR was sampled from a human donor in good health. The chain joins TRBV20-1 to TRBJ2-7, with 8 bases fitting TRBD1. In nucleotides, the CDR3 is TGCAGTGCAGCGACCGGGACAGGCACCTACGAGCAGTACTTC. Protein product: CSAATGTGTYEQYF.